This TCR beta chain comes out of a study of T-cell memory formation after mild COVID-19 (dated by TCRdb to about 2021). Study-level background: TCR sequence clusters from the two donors were largely donor specific. In two donors, T-cell clones that expanded and contracted after mild COVID-19 were followed by sequencing TCRalpha and TCRbeta repertoires longitudinally. Two young, previously healthy adult volunteers made up the cohort, one male and one female. The paper as a whole reports these results and caveats: The study included only a couple of mild cases, and larger cohorts that include severe cases with pre-infection samples were judged to be necessary. Contracting CD4+ clones turned up mainly in the CM and EM memory subsets, whereas EMRA was where CD8+ clones were enriched. SARS-CoV-2 specificity of the second-wave clones peaking on day 37 was not confirmed. Some responding clones were detected in pre-infection memory, which suggested that pre-existing cross-reactive memory T cells had joined the SARS-CoV-2 response. From day 15 to 85, contracting clones showed balanced CD4/CD8 phenotypes, whereas a second wave of clones that expanded from day 15 to 37 leaned towards CD4+.

Via the germline V gene (reference sequence), CDR1 is SEHNR and CDR2 FQNEAQ. V lost 7 bases and J lost 4 bases, and the count of bases not matched to a germline gene is 11. From its cysteine to its phenylalanine, the CDR3 spans 15 amino acids. The retained sequence is limited to the CDR3, 45 bases, with the frame set at the first base. Points on this clonotype: Its antigen remains undetermined. Base qualities are not at hand, and no much larger clone is one base apart.

Sequencing took place on an Illumina NovaSeq 6000. TCRalpha and TCRbeta cDNA libraries were constructed by 5'RACE with constant-segment primers, with sample barcodes and unique molecular identifiers being introduced. Trizol reagent was used to extract RNA from every sample. The libraries were amplified in two PCR steps, and the second step added a second sample barcode and Illumina TruSeq adapters. Sequencing of the libraries was done on an Illumina NovaSeq, producing 2 x 150 bp paired-end reads. The authors' analysis ran thus. The reads were demultiplexed and collapsed into UMI-guided consensus sequences using migec v1.2.7. With mixcr v2.1.11, UMI consensuses were aligned to TRA and TRB V and J templates and assembled into clonotypes. Expanded or contracted clonotypes were those called significant by both edgeR and NoisET, with noise models trained on biological replicates. For edgeR calls, a false discovery rate-adjusted p below 0.01 and a log2 fold-change threshold of 1 were applied. As an exploratory analysis of dynamics, max-normalized trajectories of the 1000 most abundant clonotypes were examined with PCA combined with hierarchical clustering. Separately sequenced CD4+ and CD8+ repertoires were used to assign the CD4 or CD8 phenotype of responding clones. The public reads were reprocessed in TCRdb via fastp at Q25 and MiXCR, keeping in-frame beta chains. Duplicate CDR3 protein sequences are folded into a single record with the most common DNA and genes. What appears here as the V and J calls and clone size reflects TCRdb's work, not the paper's. Across this sample there are about 310,000 distinct CDR3 sequences, with just under 20% seen only once. In total, the top ten clones hold around 21% of the sample.

Ficoll-Paque density gradient centrifugation was used to isolate PBMCs. The sequence is built from TRBV7-9 and TRBJ2-3, with 7 bases aligning to TRBD2. Material: PBMCs or a T cell subset sorted from them (not recorded which). This sequence originates from a man aged 18 to 29 who had mild COVID-19 (a few samples of this study predate the infection). The sample titles of this study are shuffled in the database, so cell type and time point are left out; the donor was told from shared clones. The base sequence is TGTGCCAGCACCCCCCTTCTAGCGGTATCAGATACGCAGTATTTT. The resulting protein is CASTPLLAVSDTQYF.